This T cell receptor beta chain comes out of a study of OX40 agonist ivuxolimab in advanced cancers. V lost 4 bases and J 5 bases, leaving 17 bases between the germline ends. The CDR3 spans 15 residues. In germline, CDR1 is MDHEN, CDR2 SYDVKM. TCRdb's copy holds only in-frame clones and misses some; the assay was immunoSEQ multiplex PCR. In the table there are 65,000 to 90,000 clones, around 80% of which are singletons. The chain has TRBV28 and TRBJ1-2; a possible D gene is TRBD1 (6 bases). This clonotype was sampled from an adult with an advanced solid tumor such as melanoma, head and neck, liver or kidney cancer. The sequencing here drew on CD4+ or CD8+ T cells sorted from blood, taken in a trial of the OX40 agonist ivuxolimab. The CDR3 reads CASSWGGQSSYGYTF. The CDR3 nucleotides are TGTGCCAGCAGTTGGGGGGGGCAGTCTTCTTATGGCTACACCTTC.